The TCR beta chain under discussion was sequenced for a study of control samples from healthy donors and cancer patients. TCRdb's table, derived via immunoSEQ multiplex PCR, lists solely in-frame clones and lacks some. The data contain around 80,000 clones, around 87% of them singletons. V was shortened by 0 bases and J by 6 bases, with 11 bases between the two germline ends. Germline V gene lookup returns CDR1 LGHNA and CDR2 YSLEER. This CDR3 contains 15 residues. This receptor was obtained from a man aged 50 to 59 in good health. Sample: blood. The V gene is TRBV4-3, the J gene TRBJ2-2; unclear D gene. The CDR3: CASSQDTPAPGELFF. Written as DNA, the CDR3 is TGCGCCAGCAGCCAAGATACCCCAGCCCCCGGGGAGCTGTTTTTT.